The rows below give T cell receptor delta chains drawn from one sample of a study of Vδ1+ human thymocytes. TCRdb applied CATT to the multiplex PCR reads for clone calling. The table records roughly 25,000 delta-chain clones, about 7% of them present only once. The sample taken for sequencing was Vdelta1+ gamma-delta thymocytes from the thymus. Every receptor here comes from a girl less than two years old who had congenital heart surgery. CDR3s leave out the opening cysteine and the closing phenylalanine or tryptophan. Expanded clones get a size class; other rows say once, few or many, or leave the size out.

TRDV1,NA,TRDJ1,ALGKGGNCYTDKLI
TRDV1,NA,TRDJ1,ALGPATDKLI
TRDV1,few,TRDJ1,ALGEVGSLLPSGGRDKLI
TRDV1,NA,TRDJ1,ALLCYAELGTLYTDKLI
TRDV1,NA,TRDJ1,ALGDFLLPLLGDTHTDKLI
TRDV1,few,TRDJ1,ALGELVLGDTPDKLI
TRDV1,few,TRDJ1,ALGESTGGLTDKLI
TRDV1,NA,TRDJ1,ALGDHLTIHGYESKLI
TRDV1,few,TRDJ1,ALGEILPCTGGYGSTTEKLI
TRDV1,few,TRDJ1,ALGDAPQRPSLYWGKNTDKLI
TRDV1,few,TRDJ1,ALGESVPRGIRRVTDKLI
TRDV1,NA,TRDJ1,ALGEQLLGDREADKLI
TRDV1,NA,TRDJ1,ALGAPRGLGDTDKLI
TRDV2,few,TRDJ1,ACEAGGYSYTDKLI
TRDV1,few,TRDJ1,ALGAHSSYAVLGSEGDDKLI
TRDV1,NA,TRDJ1,ALGKQFFPYYDKLI
TRDV1,few,TRDJ1,ALGESLLGEDTDKLI
TRDV1,few,TRDJ1,ALGKEAFLEKYTDKLI
TRDV1,NA,TRDJ1,ALGQTQTLGGYTDKLI
TRDV1,NA,TRDJ1,ALGNPPRPRTDKLI
TRDV1,few,TRDJ1,ALGVKVSRGPGTDKLI
TRDV1,NA,TRDJ1,ALGERRPGLGRYTDKLI
TRDV1,NA,TRDJ1,ALGESGSVLGDTDTDKLI
TRDV1,NA,TRDJ1,ALGASITHPRDWYTDKLI
TRDV1,few,TRDJ1,ALGENRTGGYTDKLI
TRDV1,NA,TRDJ1,ALGEPRVPYWGIGGSTDKLI
TRDV1,NA,TRDJ1,ALGELFLDKLI
TRDV1,NA,TRDJ1,ALGELHHPVEPYTDKLI